This TCR beta chain was retrieved from a study of OX40 agonist ivuxolimab in advanced cancers. Study-wide context: The patients' treatment was ivuxolimab, an agonistic anti-OX40 (CD134) antibody. Study conclusions and caveats: CD8+ T cells averaged more expanded clones than CD4+.

The V and J ends lost 10 bases and 4 bases respectively, with 16 bases between them. The CDR3 totals 13 residues. The V gene's germline CDR1 is SGHVS and CDR2 FQNEAQ. This clone was found many times. What it binds is unknown. Measured with immunoSEQ multiplex PCR; TCRdb has only the in-frame clones, and not every one. The sample contains approximately 74,000 clones, 90% of which appear only once. The sample was CD4+ or CD8+ T cells sorted from blood, taken in a trial of the OX40 agonist ivuxolimab. The J gene is TRBJ1-2, the V gene TRBV7-8; D may be TRBD1 (5 bases). This receptor was identified in an adult with an advanced solid tumor such as melanoma, head and neck, liver or kidney cancer. The CDR3 loop reads CATSGLEGYGYTF. The CDR3 DNA is TGTGCCACCTCAGGGCTCGAGGGCTATGGCTACACCTTC.